The 21 T cell receptor beta chains reported below all come from one sample, sequenced in a study of T cell responses to AZD1222 COVID-19 vaccine. The protocol was immunoSEQ multiplex PCR, while the TCRdb copy is restricted to in-frame clones and leaves out a portion. Among 65,000 to 95,000 clones listed, approximately 83% were seen once. The sequencing here drew on peripheral blood, taken 28 days after the second AZD1222 dose. These receptors came from an adult who received the AZD1222 COVID-19 vaccine.

CDR3 DNA sequence: TGCAGTGCTGTTACCACAGATACGCAGTATTTT. It specifies CSAVTTDTQYF. The chain has TRBV20-1 and TRBJ2-3; the D is unclear. The V and J ends lost 5 bases and 2 bases respectively, with 5 bases between them. The CDR3 has 11 residues. Germline CDR1 DFQATT, CDR2 SNEGSKA (reference sequence).

The chain is built from TRBV19 and TRBJ1-5, with a weak D call TRBD1 (5 bases). Germline V gene data show CDR1 as LNHDA and CDR2 as SQIVND (reference sequence). The CDR3 totals 14 residues. V dropped 3 bases and J dropped 5 bases, with 11 bases sitting between them. The DNA for the CDR3 is TGTGCCAGTAGTATGCAGGGAATGGATCAGCCCCAGCATTTT. This encodes CASSMQGMDQPQHF.

The rearrangement links TRBV4-1 to TRBJ2-5; 8 nucleotides agree with TRBD2. This CDR3 contains 18 residues. The V gene's germline CDR1 is MGHRA and CDR2 YSYEKL. J lost 2 bases, V lost 1 base, and 12 bases had no gene match. The CDR3 loop is CASSQGTERGYFQETQYF. The DNA of the CDR3 is TGCGCCAGCAGCCAAGGTACCGAGCGGGGGTACTTTCAAGAGACCCAGTACTTC.

V is TRBV11-2 and J is TRBJ2-7, with D maybe TRBD1 (6 bases). The germline V gene encodes CDR1 SGHAT and CDR2 FQNNGV. The V gene lost 5 bases and the J gene lost 2 bases, with 19 bases spanning the gap. The CDR3 has 16 amino acids. The CDR3 DNA reads as TGTGCCAGCAGCACACGGGACAACGGTTTAACCTACGAGCAGTACTTC. Translated, it gives CASSTRDNGLTYEQYF.

J is TRBJ2-2 and V is TRBV5-1; possible D gene TRBD2, 5 bases. Trimming left V 2 bases short and J 4 bases short, with 9 bases between. CDR1 is SGHRS, CDR2 YFSETQ, per germline. The CDR3 runs to 14 residues. In DNA form, the CDR3 reads TGCGCCAGCAGCTTTCCCGAGGGCACCGGGGAGCTGTTTTTT. Its protein product is CASSFPEGTGELFF.

This chain uses TRBV3-1 (or the pseudogene TRBV3-2) with TRBJ2-2; 10 positions agree with TRBD1. Trimming at V came to 2 bases and at J to 6 bases, leaving 6 bases not matched to a gene. Germline V CDR1 and CDR2: LGHDT, YNNKEL (reference sequence). The CDR3 contains 16 residues. CDR3 amino acids: CASSQTGTGESGELFF. The CDR3, as DNA: TGTGCCAGCAGCCAAACCGGGACAGGGGAATCCGGGGAGCTGTTTTTT.

The chain carries TRBV6-6 and TRBJ2-2; no clear D. Germline CDR1 is MNHNY and CDR2 is SVGAGI (reference sequence). The V and J ends lost 0 bases and 2 bases respectively, with 4 bases between them. The CDR3 is made up of 14 amino acids. CDR3 protein: CASSYSPNTGELFF. The CDR3 nucleotides read TGTGCCAGCAGTTACTCCCCTAACACCGGGGAGCTGTTTTTT.

Worth noting for this clone: The same CDR3 also results from other DNA sequences found in this sample. The chain has TRBV7-9 and TRBJ2-7, with D possibly TRBD1 on 6 matching bases. Trimming stripped 7 bases from V and 1 base from J, with 8 bases between. Germline V gene sequence: CDR1 SEHNR, CDR2 FQNEAQ (reference sequence). This CDR3 is 12 amino acids long. Here the CDR3 reads CASTRGSYEQYF. In DNA, the CDR3 is TGTGCCAGCACCAGGGGATCCTACGAGCAGTACTTC.

This clone was seen only once. The chain combines TRBV10-1 with TRBJ2-3, with 9 bases matching TRBD2. The CDR3 consists of 15 residues. Germline V lookup: CDR1 WNHNN, CDR2 SYGVQD (reference sequence). Unmatched junction bases numbered 13, after V lost 11 bases and J lost 4 bases. The CDR3 spells CAGGPSGVGADTQYF. The CDR3 nucleotides read TGCGCCGGCGGTCCTAGCGGGGTAGGTGCAGATACGCAGTATTTT.

The chain couples TRBV3-1 (or the pseudogene TRBV3-2) to TRBJ1-2; maybe TRBD1 (5 bases). The germline V and J ends were trimmed by 3 bases and 8 bases, with 22 bases remaining between them. The CDR3 has 16 amino acids. Germline-derived CDR1 and CDR2 are LGHDT and YNNKEL (reference sequence). CDR3 bases: TGTGCCAGCAGCCAGAAGGACATCGGTTTCCGAGGAGGCTACACCTTC. Protein sequence: CASSQKDIGFRGGYTF.

The chain uses TRBV5-1 and TRBJ2-7, with D perhaps TRBD2 (6 bases). The length of the CDR3 is 14 residues. Germline CDR1 SGHRS, CDR2 YFSETQ. V lost 0 bases, J lost 2 bases, and 9 bases lay in between. In nucleotides, the CDR3 is TGCGCCAGCAGCTTGGGCGGGGTTACCTACGAGCAGTACTTC. Its protein is CASSLGGVTYEQYF.

This rearrangement joins TRBV19 to TRBJ1-5; TRBD1 might be the D (5 bases). The CDR3 extends over 17 amino acids. V lost 3 bases and J 1 base, leaving 16 bases between the germline ends. CDR1 is LNHDA, CDR2 SQIVND, per germline (reference sequence). This CDR3 reads CASSMDGAVFSNQPQHF. The CDR3 DNA follows: TGTGCCAGTAGTATGGATGGGGCAGTCTTCAGCAATCAGCCCCAGCATTTT.

The V gene is TRBV5-6, the J gene TRBJ1-5; the D is unclear. Trimming left V 1 base short and J 2 bases short, with 7 bases between. Germline V gives CDR1 SGHDT, CDR2 YYEEEE. There are 14 residues in the CDR3. The CDR3 loop reads CASSLIGGNQPQHF. CDR3 DNA sequence: TGTGCCAGCAGCTTGATAGGAGGCAATCAGCCCCAGCATTTT.

The chain employs TRBV19 and TRBJ2-3, with 8 bases fitting TRBD1. The CDR3 extends over 14 amino acids. J lost 2 bases, V lost 7 bases, and 5 bases had no gene match. CDR1 LNHDA and CDR2 SQIVND come from the germline V gene (reference sequence). The CDR3 DNA follows: TGTGCCAGTACCCCGGACAGGGCCACAGATACGCAGTATTTT. This encodes CASTPDRATDTQYF.

With regard to this clone: At one of its ends the junction is not consistent with the germline gene, which may arise from a read error. The chain combines TRBV3-1 (or the pseudogene TRBV3-2) with TRBJ1-2; the match to TRBD1 covers 7 bases. The CDR3 length is 13 residues. Germline V gene lookup returns CDR1 LGHDT and CDR2 YNNKEL (reference sequence). The DNA for the CDR3 is TGTGCCAGCAGATCCGGGACAGCACCTTCCTTCGCCTTC. Translating gives CASRSGTAPSFAF.

Turning to this clone: Other DNA sequences from this sample encode an identical CDR3 as well. The genes are TRBV9 and TRBJ2-2, with no clear D. In germline, CDR1 is SGDLS, CDR2 YYNGEE. Trimming shortened V by 3 bases and J by 3 bases, and 9 bases separated the two germline ends. The CDR3 totals 14 residues. The CDR3 DNA follows: TGTGCCAGCAGCGCCCGGAGTTACACCGGGGAGCTGTTTTTT. It encodes CASSARSYTGELFF.

This clone was counted once. This chain links TRBV28 with TRBJ1-1; perhaps TRBD1 as D (6 bases). Germline assignment: CDR1 MDHEN and CDR2 SYDVKM. The V end lost 6 bases, the J end lost 4 bases, and 24 bases lay between the germline ends. This CDR3 spans 17 amino acids. This CDR3 is CASSNRTRVRGGTEAFF. CDR3 nucleotides: TGTGCCAGCAGCAATCGAACCAGGGTCAGGGGTGGCACTGAAGCTTTCTTT.

This chain connects TRBV7-8 to TRBJ1-1; D is perhaps TRBD1 (6 bases). CDR3 length: 16 amino acids. Deletions cut 5 bases from V and 1 base from J, with 17 bases between. Germline V gene data show CDR1 as SGHVS and CDR2 as FQNEAQ. CDR3 sequence: CASSPRQAGTNTEAFF. In DNA, the CDR3 is TGTGCCAGCAGCCCGAGACAGGCAGGGACGAACACTGAAGCTTTCTTT.

The chain employs TRBV7-2 and TRBJ1-2; 7 nucleotides match TRBD1. The CDR3 sequence is 16 residues long. Trimming took 2 bases from V and 6 from J; bases not matched to a gene: 12. Germline V gene sequence: CDR1 SGHTA, CDR2 FQGNSA. This CDR3 is CASSLTPPTGVHGYTF. The CDR3 DNA is TGTGCCAGCAGCTTAACCCCCCCTACAGGGGTGCATGGCTACACCTTC.

CDR3 protein: CASSPTQGVGTEAFF. The DNA for the CDR3 is TGTGCCAGCTCCCCCACACAGGGGGTAGGGACTGAAGCTTTCTTT. The chain combines TRBV18 with TRBJ1-1, with 8 bases aligning to TRBD1. The CDR3 loop spans 15 amino acids. After removal of 6 bases from V and 5 bases from J, the junction contained 11 bases not matched to a gene. Germline V gene data show CDR1 as KGHSH and CDR2 as LQKENI. The whole variable domain, filled in from reference TRBV18 and TRBJ1-1, reads NAGVMQNPRHLVRRRGQEARLRCSPMKGHSHVYWYRQLPEEGLKFMVYLQKENIIDESGMPKERFSAEFPKEGPSILRIQQVVRGDSAAYFCASSPTQGVGTEAFFGQGTRLTVV.

V and J are TRBV19 and TRBJ1-6; D gene unclear. CDR1 and CDR2 from the germline V gene are LNHDA and SQIVND (reference sequence). The CDR3 consists of 13 residues. Trimming left V 6 bases short and J 7 bases short, with 10 bases between. The CDR3 coding sequence is TGTGCCAGTAGCTCGGGTCGAAATTCACCCCTCCACTTT. Translation: CASSSGRNSPLHF.